These 20 T cell receptor beta chains were sequenced from one sample in a study of identical twins. TCRdb processed the 5' RACE reads anew with MiXCR; each CDR3 protein has one entry. The sample yields roughly 720,000 distinct CDR3 sequences, 18% seen once. The same data also went into a second study, on T cells expressing NK-cell markers.

The material sequenced was PBMCs. These receptors were obtained from a young woman in good health.

The chain is built from TRBV7-9 and TRBJ2-7; TRBD2 matches 7 bases. CDR3 length equals 15 residues. V lost 4 bases and J lost 2; bases outside the gene matches: 8. CDR1 and CDR2 from the germline V gene are SEHNR and FQNEAQ (reference sequence). Here the CDR3 DNA reads TGTGCCAGCAGCTCCAGAATGGGGGGGGCCTACGAGCAGTACTTC. It specifies CASSSRMGGAYEQYF.

This clonotype was counted only a few times. The CDR3 is CASGGYEQFF. The CDR3 coding sequence is TGTGCCAGCGGGGGATATGAGCAGTTCTTC. The chain uses TRBV12-3 or TRBV12-4 and TRBJ2-1; D may match TRBD1 or TRBD2 (5 bases each). The CDR3 sequence is 10 residues long. V lost 8 bases and J lost 8, with 7 bases in between.

This chain uses TRBV5-1 with TRBJ2-3, with D hard to call. CDR3 size: 14 residues. V was pared by 10 bases and J by 4 bases, with 19 bases between. Germline V gene sequence: CDR1 SGHRS, CDR2 YFSETQ. CDR3 residues: CAVPLLQISDTQYF. DNA for the CDR3: TGCGCCGTTCCCCTTCTTCAGATTTCAGATACGCAGTATTTT.

This clonotype showed up just a few times. The chain is built from TRBV12-3 or TRBV12-4 and TRBJ1-2; D gene ambiguous. The CDR3 is 11 amino acids. V lost 4 bases, J lost 6 bases, and 6 bases lay in between. This chain's CDR3 is CASSSGNGYTF. In DNA, the CDR3 is TGTGCCAGCAGTTCGGGCAATGGCTACACCTTC.

This clonotype has only a few counts. J is TRBJ2-1 and V is TRBV5-1, with D tentatively TRBD1 or TRBD2 (5 bases each). The germline CDR1 and CDR2 sequences are SGHRS and YFSETQ. The V gene lost 2 bases and the J gene lost 2 bases, with 11 bases spanning the gap. The CDR3 has 15 residues. CDR3 amino acids: CASSFRETAYNEQFF. CDR3 nucleotides: TGCGCCAGCAGCTTCAGGGAGACCGCCTACAATGAGCAGTTCTTC.

This clonotype has just a few counts. This sequence joins TRBV19 and TRBJ2-2; no clear D. V lost 3 bases, J lost 6 bases, and 5 bases lay in between. CDR3 size: 12 residues. Germline values: CDR1 LNHDA, CDR2 SQIVND (reference sequence). The DNA of the CDR3 is TGTGCCAGTAGTATCTGGGCCGGGGAGCTGTTTTTT. This sequence encodes CASSIWAGELFF.

V usage is TRBV12-3 or TRBV12-4 and J usage is TRBJ2-4; TRBD2 is a possible D gene (6 bases). This CDR3 contains 12 residues. With 6 bases removed from V and 8 bases from J, the gap between germline ends came to 11 bases. CDR3 region: CASSEEGYIQYF. The CDR3 DNA reads TGTGCCAGCAGCGAGGAGGGATACATTCAGTACTTC.

This clonotype was counted between two and nine times. The gene calls are TRBV7-9 and TRBJ1-1; D gene uncertain. The V gene lost 1 base and the J gene lost 4 bases, with 10 bases spanning the gap. This CDR3 has 14 residues. In germline, CDR1 is SEHNR, CDR2 FQNEAQ (reference sequence). CDR3 sequence reads: CASSLVGSSTEAFF. Written as DNA, the CDR3 is TGTGCCAGCAGCTTAGTGGGGTCATCCACTGAAGCTTTCTTT.

This clonotype was counted many times. V and J are TRBV20-1 and TRBJ2-5; a weak D match, TRBD1 (6 bases). This CDR3 has 14 residues. Deletions cut 5 bases from V and 5 bases from J, with 18 bases between. Germline CDR1 is DFQATT and CDR2 is SNEGSKA (reference sequence). CDR3 sequence (DNA): TGCAGTGCTCTGTTACAGGGTTCGGGGGAGACCCAGTACTTC. Translating gives CSALLQGSGETQYF.

This chain links TRBV3-1 with TRBJ1-2, with a possible D match to TRBD1 (6 bases). Trimming took off 0 bases at V and 5 bases at J, with 10 bases between the two ends. The germline CDR1 and CDR2 sequences are LGHDT and YNNKEL (reference sequence). This CDR3 has 14 residues. CDR3 region: CASSQDPRGYGYTF. DNA of the CDR3: TGTGCCAGCAGCCAAGATCCCAGGGGATATGGCTACACCTTC.

This chain joins TRBV29-1 and TRBJ1-1, with D possibly matching TRBD1 (6 bases). The V gene's germline CDR1 is SQVTM and CDR2 ANQGSEA. Trimming removed 6 bases from V and 0 bases from J, with 11 bases in between. The length of the CDR3 is 13 residues. CDR3 protein: CSVDRSMNTEAFF. CDR3 DNA: TGCAGCGTAGACAGGAGCATGAACACTGAAGCTTTCTTT.

There are a few counts of this clonotype. The rearrangement joins TRBV11-2 to TRBJ2-3; 7 nucleotides align to TRBD1. V dropped 5 bases and J dropped 4; count of bases not matched to a gene: 0. The CDR3 is made up of 12 amino acids. CDR1 and CDR2 from the germline V gene are SGHAT and FQNNGV. CDR3 nucleotides: TGTGCCAGCAGCGGACAGGCAGATACGCAGTATTTT. Its protein is CASSGQADTQYF.

The table lists this clonotype with a count of one. This chain links TRBV20-1 with TRBJ2-3; perhaps TRBD1 as D (5 bases). Trimming took 0 bases from V and 1 from J, leaving 8 bases between them. This CDR3 has 14 residues. Germline V gene sequence: CDR1 DFQATT, CDR2 SNEGSKA (reference sequence). The CDR3 DNA follows: TGCAGTGCTAGAGATCCACAGGGCACAGATACGCAGTATTTT. This translates into CSARDPQGTDTQYF.

The V and J genes are TRBV4-2 and TRBJ2-6; D may be TRBD1 (5 bases). Germline V CDR1 and CDR2: LGHNA, YNFKEQ. V lost 2 bases to trimming and J lost 0 bases, with 8 bases between them. This CDR3 spans 16 amino acids. The CDR3 nucleotides read TGTGCCAGCAGCCAATCGACAGTCTCTGGGGCCAACGTCCTGACTTTC. It specifies CASSQSTVSGANVLTF.

The chain joins TRBV6-5 to TRBJ1-1; D remains ambiguous. V was trimmed by 4 bases and J by 10 bases, leaving 13 bases between them. CDR1 and CDR2 (germline): MNHEY, SVGAGI. This CDR3 is built from 12 residues. The CDR3 DNA sequence: TGTGCCAGCAGTTCTCGACAAGCTGGAGCTTTCTTT. Encoded protein: CASSSRQAGAFF.

This clonotype has at least ten counts. This chain connects TRBV5-1 to TRBJ2-1; 7 nucleotides match TRBD1. Unmatched junction bases numbered 5, after V lost 2 bases and J lost 6 bases. This CDR3 has 14 residues. Germline CDR1 and CDR2: SGHRS and YFSETQ. CDR3 DNA sequence: TGCGCCAGCAGCTTCGGACAGGTCAGCAATGAGCAGTTCTTC. It specifies CASSFGQVSNEQFF. Looking up the rest from reference TRBV5-1 and TRBJ2-1 gives the full variable domain: KAGVTQTPRYLIKTRGQQVTLSCSPISGHRSVSWYQQTPGQGLQFLFEYFSETQRNKGNFPGRFSGRQFSNSRSEMNVSTLELGDSALYLCASSFGQVSNEQFFGPGTRLTVL.

This clonotype showed up just a few times. V usage is TRBV6-1 and J usage is TRBJ2-3; D ambiguous. This CDR3 comprises 14 residues. Looked up from germline, CDR1 is MNHNS and CDR2 is SASEGT. Trimming shortened V by 7 bases and J by 0 bases, and 11 bases separated the two germline ends. CDR3 in DNA: TGTGCCAGCAAGCGCGTGGGGAGCACAGATACGCAGTATTTT. Its protein product is CASKRVGSTDTQYF.

Comment on this clonotype: One end of the junction fails to match germline, which may point to a read error. The genes are TRBV7-2 and TRBJ2-3, with a possible D match to TRBD2 (8 bases). This CDR3 comprises 16 residues. Per germline, CDR1 SGHTA and CDR2 FQGNSA. This CDR3 is CASRRLPRGGTDTRYF. CDR3 nucleotides: TGTGCCAGCAGACGACTGCCCCGCGGGGGGACAGATACGCGGTATTTT.

This clonotype has more than one count but fewer than ten. This sequence joins TRBV15 and TRBJ1-5; D might be TRBD1 (5 bases). V lost 5 bases and J lost 0, with 14 bases in between. The V gene's germline CDR1 is LNHNV and CDR2 YYDKDF (reference sequence). This CDR3 contains 16 residues. CDR3 residues: CATSPWGHSSNQPQHF. DNA of the CDR3: TGTGCCACCAGCCCCTGGGGCCACAGTAGCAATCAGCCCCAGCATTTT.

This clonotype was seen many times. The chain uses TRBV27 and TRBJ2-3; TRBD2 matches at 9 bases. The CDR3 runs 15 residues. J gave up 0 bases and V 5 bases, and 3 bases lay outside the gene matches. CDR1 and CDR2 from the germline V gene are MNHEY and SMNVEV (reference sequence). The CDR3 spells CASSRLAASTDTQYF. As DNA, the CDR3 is TGTGCCAGCAGTAGACTAGCGGCAAGCACAGATACGCAGTATTTT.